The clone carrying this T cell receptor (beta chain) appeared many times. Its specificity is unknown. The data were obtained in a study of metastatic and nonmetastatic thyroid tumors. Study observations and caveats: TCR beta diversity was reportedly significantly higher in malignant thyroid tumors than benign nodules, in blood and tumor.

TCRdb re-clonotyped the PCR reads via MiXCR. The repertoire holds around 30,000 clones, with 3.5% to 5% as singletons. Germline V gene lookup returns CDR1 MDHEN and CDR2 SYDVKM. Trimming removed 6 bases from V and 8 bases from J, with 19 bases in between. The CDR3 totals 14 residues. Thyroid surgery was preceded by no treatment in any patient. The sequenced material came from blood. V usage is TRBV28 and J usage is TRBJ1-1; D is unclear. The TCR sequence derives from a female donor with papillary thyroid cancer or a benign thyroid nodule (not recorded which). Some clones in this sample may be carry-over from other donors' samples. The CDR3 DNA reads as TGTGCCAGCAGCCCAACCTCGGCGGCAGGAGAAGCTTTCTTT. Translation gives CASSPTSAAGEAFF.